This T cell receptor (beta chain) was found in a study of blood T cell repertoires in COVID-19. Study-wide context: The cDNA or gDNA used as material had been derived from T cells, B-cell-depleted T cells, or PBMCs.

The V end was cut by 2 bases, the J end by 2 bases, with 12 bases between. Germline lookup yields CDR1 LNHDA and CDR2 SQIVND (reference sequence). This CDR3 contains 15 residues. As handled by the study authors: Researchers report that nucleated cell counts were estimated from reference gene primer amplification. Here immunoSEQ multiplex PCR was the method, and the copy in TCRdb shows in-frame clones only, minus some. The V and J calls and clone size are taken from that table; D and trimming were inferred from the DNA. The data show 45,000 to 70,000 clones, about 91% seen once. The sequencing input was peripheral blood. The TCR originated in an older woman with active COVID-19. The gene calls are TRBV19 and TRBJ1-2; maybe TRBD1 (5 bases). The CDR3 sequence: CASSIQGGLNYGYTF. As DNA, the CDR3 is TGTGCCAGTAGTATACAGGGTGGTTTGAACTATGGCTACACCTTC.